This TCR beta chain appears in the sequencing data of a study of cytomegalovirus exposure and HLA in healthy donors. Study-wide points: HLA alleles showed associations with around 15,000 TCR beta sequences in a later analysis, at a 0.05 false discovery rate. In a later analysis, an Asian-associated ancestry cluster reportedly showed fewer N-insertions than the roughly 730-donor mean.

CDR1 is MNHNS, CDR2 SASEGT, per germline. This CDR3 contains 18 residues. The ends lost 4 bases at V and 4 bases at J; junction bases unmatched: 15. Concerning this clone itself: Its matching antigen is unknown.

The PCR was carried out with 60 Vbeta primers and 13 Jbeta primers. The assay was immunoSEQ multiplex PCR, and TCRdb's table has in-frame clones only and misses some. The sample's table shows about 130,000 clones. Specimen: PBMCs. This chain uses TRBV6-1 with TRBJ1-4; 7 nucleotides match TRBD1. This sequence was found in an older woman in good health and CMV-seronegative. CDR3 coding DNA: TGTGCCAGCAGTGTATCCCGGGACAGAAGAGGCTTTAATGAAAAACTGTTTTTT. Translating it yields CASSVSRDRRGFNEKLFF.